This TCR beta chain came from a study of blood T cell repertoires in COVID-19. Study-level background: PBMCs, B-cell-depleted T cells, or T cells were the source of the cDNA or gDNA that made up the material.

In Seattle, patients joined the study during active infection and were tracked longitudinally. The ends were cut back, 3 bases at V and 6 bases at J, with 13 bases in the middle. There are 14 residues in the CDR3. Germline values: CDR1 KGHDR, CDR2 SFDVKD. This table comes from immunoSEQ multiplex PCR, and its TCRdb copy is limited to in-frame clones, with some not included. The table records roughly 180,000 clones, about 81% of them present only once. The V call is TRBV24-1, the J call TRBJ1-1; D is possibly TRBD1 (5 bases). What was sequenced was peripheral blood. This TCR was recovered from a woman of 80 years or more with COVID-19, enrolled during active disease. The CDR3 reads CATSDARGMAEAFF. DNA of the CDR3: TGTGCCACCAGTGATGCTAGGGGTATGGCTGAAGCTTTCTTT.